This T cell receptor (beta chain) was observed in a study of PD-L1 blockade in urothelial cancer. Study at large: Samples came from 3 weeks, at the second dose, and 6 weeks into treatment.

The germline gives CDR1 SGHDN, CDR2 FVKESK. CDR3 length: 17 residues. Trimming stripped 0 bases from V and 3 bases from J, with 15 bases between. This clone was found a few times. The repertoire was sequenced with immunoSEQ multiplex PCR; TCRdb's copy has only in-frame clones and lacks some. The data contain more than 45,000 clones, approximately 78% of them singletons. The time point is: peripheral blood 6 weeks after treatment start. Sequencing used PBMCs, obtained around atezolizumab (anti-PD-L1) treatment. J is TRBJ2-1 and V is TRBV14; weak D call: TRBD1 (5 bases). The sequence was collected from a man aged 65-85 years with urothelial cancer. The CDR3 is CASSQDLLSGRYNEQFF. CDR3 sequence (DNA): TGTGCCAGCAGCCAAGATCTTCTATCAGGGCGCTACAATGAGCAGTTCTTC.